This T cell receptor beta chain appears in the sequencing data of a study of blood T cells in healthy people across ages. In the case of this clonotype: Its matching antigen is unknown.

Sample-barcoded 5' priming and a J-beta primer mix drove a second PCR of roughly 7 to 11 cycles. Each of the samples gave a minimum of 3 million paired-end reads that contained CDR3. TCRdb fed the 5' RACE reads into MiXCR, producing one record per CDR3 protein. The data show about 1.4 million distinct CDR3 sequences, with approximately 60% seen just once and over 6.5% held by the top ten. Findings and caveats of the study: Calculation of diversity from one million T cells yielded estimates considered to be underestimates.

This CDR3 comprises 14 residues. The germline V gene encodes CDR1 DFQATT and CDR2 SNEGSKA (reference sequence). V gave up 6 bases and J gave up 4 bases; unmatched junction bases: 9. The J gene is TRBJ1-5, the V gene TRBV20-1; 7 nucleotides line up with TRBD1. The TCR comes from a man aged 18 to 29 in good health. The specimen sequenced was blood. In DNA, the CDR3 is TGCAGTGCAAAAGGACAGGTCAAAAATCAGCCCCAGCATTTT. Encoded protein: CSAKGQVKNQPQHF.